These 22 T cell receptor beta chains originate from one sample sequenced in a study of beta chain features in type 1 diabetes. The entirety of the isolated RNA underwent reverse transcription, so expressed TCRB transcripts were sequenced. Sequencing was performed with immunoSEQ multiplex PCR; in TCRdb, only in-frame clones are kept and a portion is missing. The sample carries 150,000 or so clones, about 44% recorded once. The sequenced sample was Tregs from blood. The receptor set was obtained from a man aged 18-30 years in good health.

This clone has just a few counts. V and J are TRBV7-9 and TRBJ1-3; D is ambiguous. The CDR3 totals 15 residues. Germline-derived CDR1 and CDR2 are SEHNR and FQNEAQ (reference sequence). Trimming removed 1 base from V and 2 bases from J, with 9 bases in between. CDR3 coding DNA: TGTGCCAGCAGCTTAGACAGAAACCCTGGAAACACCATATATTTT. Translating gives CASSLDRNPGNTIYF.

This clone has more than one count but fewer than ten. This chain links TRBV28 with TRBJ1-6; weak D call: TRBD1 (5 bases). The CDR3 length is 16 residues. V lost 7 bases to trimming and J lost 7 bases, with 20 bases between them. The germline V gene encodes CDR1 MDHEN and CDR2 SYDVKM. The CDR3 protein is CASNWAGMSGNSPLHF. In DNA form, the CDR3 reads TGTGCCAGCAATTGGGCAGGGATGTCAGGAAATTCACCCCTCCACTTT.

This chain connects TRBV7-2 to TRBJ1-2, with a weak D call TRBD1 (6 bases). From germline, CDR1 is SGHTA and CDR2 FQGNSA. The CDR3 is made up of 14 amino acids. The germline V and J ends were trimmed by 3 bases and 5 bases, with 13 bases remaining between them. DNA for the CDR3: TGTGCCAGCAGCTTTCCGGGGGGCTGGTATGGCTACACCTTC. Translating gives CASSFPGGWYGYTF.

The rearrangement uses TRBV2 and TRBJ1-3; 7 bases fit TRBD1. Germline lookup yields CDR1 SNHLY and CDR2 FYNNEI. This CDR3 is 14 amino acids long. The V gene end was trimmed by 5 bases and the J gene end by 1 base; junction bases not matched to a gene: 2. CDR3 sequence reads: CASSLQGSGNTIYF. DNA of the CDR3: TGTGCCAGCAGTCTACAGGGGTCTGGAAACACCATATATTTT.

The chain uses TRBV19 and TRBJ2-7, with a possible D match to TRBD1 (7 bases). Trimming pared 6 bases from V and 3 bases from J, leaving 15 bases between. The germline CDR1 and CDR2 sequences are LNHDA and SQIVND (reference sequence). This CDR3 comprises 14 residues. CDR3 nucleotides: TGTGCCAGTAGCGCGGGGCCAGGGGGCTACGAGCAGTACTTC. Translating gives CASSAGPGGYEQYF.

The CDR3 sequence is CASSGWNGYTF. CDR3 sequence (DNA): TGTGCCAGCAGCGGGTGGAATGGCTACACCTTC. V and J are TRBV28 and TRBJ1-2; D is unresolved. Trimming shortened V by 6 bases and J by 6 bases, and 8 bases separated the two germline ends. Germline values: CDR1 MDHEN, CDR2 SYDVKM. CDR3 length: 11 amino acids.

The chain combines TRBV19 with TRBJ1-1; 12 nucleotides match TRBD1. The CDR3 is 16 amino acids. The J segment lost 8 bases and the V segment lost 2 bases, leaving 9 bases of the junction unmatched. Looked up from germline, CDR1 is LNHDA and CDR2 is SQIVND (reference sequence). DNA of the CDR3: TGTGCCAGTAGTATAAGGTCCGGGACAGGGGGCCCCGAAGCTTTCTTT. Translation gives CASSIRSGTGGPEAFF.

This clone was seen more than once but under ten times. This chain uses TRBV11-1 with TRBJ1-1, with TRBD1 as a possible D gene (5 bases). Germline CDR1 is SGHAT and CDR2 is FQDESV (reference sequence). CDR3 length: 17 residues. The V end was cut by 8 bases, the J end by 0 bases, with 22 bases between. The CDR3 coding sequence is TGTGCCAGCCTCCTAATAGGGGCGGCCAGCATGAACACTGAAGCTTTCTTT. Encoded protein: CASLLIGAASMNTEAFF.

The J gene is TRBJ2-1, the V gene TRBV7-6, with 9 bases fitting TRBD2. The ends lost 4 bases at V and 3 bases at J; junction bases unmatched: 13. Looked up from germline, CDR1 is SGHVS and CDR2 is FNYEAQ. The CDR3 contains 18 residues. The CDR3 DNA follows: TGTGCCAGCAGCTCGCGAGTTACTAGCGGGCCGTACTACAATGAGCAGTTCTTC. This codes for CASSSRVTSGPYYNEQFF.

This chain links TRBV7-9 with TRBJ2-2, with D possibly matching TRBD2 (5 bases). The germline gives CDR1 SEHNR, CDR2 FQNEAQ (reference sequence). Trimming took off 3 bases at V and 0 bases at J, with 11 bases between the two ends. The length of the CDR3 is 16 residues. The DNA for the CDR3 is TGTGCCAGCAGCTTGTTAAGTAGCGCGAACACCGGGGAGCTGTTTTTT. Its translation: CASSLLSSANTGELFF.

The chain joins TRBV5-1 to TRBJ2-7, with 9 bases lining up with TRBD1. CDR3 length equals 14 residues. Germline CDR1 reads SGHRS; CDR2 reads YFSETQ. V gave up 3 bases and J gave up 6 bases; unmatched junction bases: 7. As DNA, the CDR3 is TGCGCCAGCAGCTGGGGACAGGGATTGCGCGAGCAGTACTTC. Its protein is CASSWGQGLREQYF.

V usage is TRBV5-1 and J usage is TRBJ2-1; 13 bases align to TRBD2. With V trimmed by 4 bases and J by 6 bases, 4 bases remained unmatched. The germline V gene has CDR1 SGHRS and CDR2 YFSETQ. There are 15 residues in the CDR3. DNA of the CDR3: TGCGCCAGCAGCCGGACTAGCGGGAGCCTCAATGAGCAGTTCTTC. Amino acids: CASSRTSGSLNEQFF.

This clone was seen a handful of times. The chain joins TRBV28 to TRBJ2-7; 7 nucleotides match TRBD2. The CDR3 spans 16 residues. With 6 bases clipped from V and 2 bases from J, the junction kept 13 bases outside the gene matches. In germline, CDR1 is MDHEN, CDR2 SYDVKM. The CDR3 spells CASSSPSSGGTYEQYF. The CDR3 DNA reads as TGTGCCAGCAGCTCACCCTCCTCGGGGGGTACCTACGAGCAGTACTTC.

The CDR3 coding sequence is TGTGCCAGCAAAAGTCCGGGGAGAGAGACCCAGTACTTC. This gives the protein CASKSPGRETQYF. V usage is TRBV7-2 and J usage is TRBJ2-5, with D maybe TRBD2 (5 bases). This CDR3 has 13 amino acids. V was pared by 7 bases and J by 4 bases, with 13 bases between. The germline V gene encodes CDR1 SGHTA and CDR2 FQGNSA.

The CDR3 sequence is CASSYAGRGTEAFF. In nucleotides, the CDR3 is TGTGCCAGCAGTTACGCGGGGCGCGGCACTGAAGCTTTCTTT. This sequence joins TRBV6-6 and TRBJ1-1; TRBD1 is a possible D gene (5 bases). CDR3 length: 14 residues. Germline assignment: CDR1 MNHNY and CDR2 SVGAGI (reference sequence). V was shortened by 2 bases and J by 4 bases, with 11 bases between the two germline ends.

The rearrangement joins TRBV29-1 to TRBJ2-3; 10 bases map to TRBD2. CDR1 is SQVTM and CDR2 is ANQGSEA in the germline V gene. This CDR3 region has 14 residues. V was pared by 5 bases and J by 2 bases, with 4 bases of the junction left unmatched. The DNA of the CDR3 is TGCAGCGTTCTTAGCGGGAGGTCCACAGATACGCAGTATTTT. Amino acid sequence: CSVLSGRSTDTQYF.

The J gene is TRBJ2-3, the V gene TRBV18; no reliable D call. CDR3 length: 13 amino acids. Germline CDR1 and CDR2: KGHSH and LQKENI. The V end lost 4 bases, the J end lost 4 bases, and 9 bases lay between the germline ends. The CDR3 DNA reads TGTGCCAGCTCACGCGGATCTGCAGATACGCAGTATTTT. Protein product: CASSRGSADTQYF. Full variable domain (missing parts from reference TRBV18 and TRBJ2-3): NAGVMQNPRHLVRRRGQEARLRCSPMKGHSHVYWYRQLPEEGLKFMVYLQKENIIDESGMPKERFSAEFPKEGPSILRIQQVVRGDSAAYFCASSRGSADTQYFGPGTRLTVL.

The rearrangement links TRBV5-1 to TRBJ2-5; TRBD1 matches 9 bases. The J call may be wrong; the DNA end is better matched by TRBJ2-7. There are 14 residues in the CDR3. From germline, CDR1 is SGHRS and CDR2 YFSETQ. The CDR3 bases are TGCGCCAGCAGCCAGACAGGGGGAGCCTACGAGCAGTACTTC. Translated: CASSQTGGAYEQYF.

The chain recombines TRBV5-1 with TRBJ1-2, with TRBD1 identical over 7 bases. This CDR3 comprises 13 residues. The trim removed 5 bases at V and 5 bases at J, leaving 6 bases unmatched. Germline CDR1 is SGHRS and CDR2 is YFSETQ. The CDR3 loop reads CASRAGTAYGYTF. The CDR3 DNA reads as TGCGCCAGCAGGGCCGGGACAGCGTATGGCTACACCTTC.

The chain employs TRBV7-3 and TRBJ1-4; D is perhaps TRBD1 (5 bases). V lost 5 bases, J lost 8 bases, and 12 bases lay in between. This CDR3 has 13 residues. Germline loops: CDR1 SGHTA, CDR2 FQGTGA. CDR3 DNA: TGTGCCAGCAGCCCCATCCCAGGGGAAAAACTGTTTTTT. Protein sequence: CASSPIPGEKLFF. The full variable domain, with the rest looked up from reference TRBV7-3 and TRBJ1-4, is GAGVSQTPSNKVTEKGKYVELRCDPISGHTALYWYRQSLGQGPEFLIYFQGTGAADDSGLPNDRFFAVRPEGSVSTLKIQRTERGDSAVYLCASSPIPGEKLFFGSGTQLSVL.

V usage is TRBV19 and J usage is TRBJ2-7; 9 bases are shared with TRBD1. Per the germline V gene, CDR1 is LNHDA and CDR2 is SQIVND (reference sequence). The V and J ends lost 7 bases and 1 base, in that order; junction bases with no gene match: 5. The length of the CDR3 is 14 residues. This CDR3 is CASKQGAPSYEQYF. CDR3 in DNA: TGTGCCAGTAAACAGGGGGCACCTTCCTACGAGCAGTACTTC.

The CDR3 reads CAWKSLGYTF. DNA of the CDR3: TGTGCCTGGAAAAGCTTAGGCTACACCTTC. The chain recombines TRBV30 with TRBJ1-2; D is unclear. This CDR3 is 10 amino acids long. CDR1 and CDR2 from the germline V gene are GTSNPN and SVGIG (reference sequence). V lost 4 bases and J lost 8, with 8 bases in between.